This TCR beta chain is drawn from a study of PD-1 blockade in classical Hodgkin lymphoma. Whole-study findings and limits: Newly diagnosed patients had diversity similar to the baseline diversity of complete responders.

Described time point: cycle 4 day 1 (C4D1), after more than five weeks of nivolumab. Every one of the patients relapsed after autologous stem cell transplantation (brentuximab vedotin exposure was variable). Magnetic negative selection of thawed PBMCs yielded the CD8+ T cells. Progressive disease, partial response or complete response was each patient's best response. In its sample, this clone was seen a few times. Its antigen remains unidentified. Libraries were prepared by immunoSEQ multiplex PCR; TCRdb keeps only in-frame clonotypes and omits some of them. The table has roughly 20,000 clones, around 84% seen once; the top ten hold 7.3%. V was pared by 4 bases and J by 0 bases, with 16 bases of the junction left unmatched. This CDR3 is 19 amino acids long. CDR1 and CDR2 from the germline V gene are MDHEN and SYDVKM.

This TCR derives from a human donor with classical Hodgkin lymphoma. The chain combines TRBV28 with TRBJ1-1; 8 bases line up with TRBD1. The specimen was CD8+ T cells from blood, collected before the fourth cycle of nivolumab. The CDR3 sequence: CASSSPSGTGSFLNTEAFF. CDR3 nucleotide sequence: TGTGCCAGCAGTTCACCGTCCGGGACAGGATCCTTCCTGAACACTGAAGCTTTCTTT.